This TCR beta chain appears in the sequencing data of a study of blood T cell repertoires in COVID-19. Here immunoSEQ multiplex PCR was the method, and the copy in TCRdb shows in-frame clones only, minus some. The sample lists over 150,000 clones, about 86% occurring once. This sequence originates from a man aged 45-65 years with active or convalescent COVID-19. Sequencing was carried out using peripheral blood.

The CDR3 DNA sequence: TGTGCCAGCAGTCCGGGACTAGCGGGGGATACGCAGTATTTT. Translated: CASSPGLAGDTQYF. This sequence joins TRBV6-2 or TRBV6-3 and TRBJ2-3, with 13 bases matching TRBD2. V lost 5 bases to trimming and J lost 6 bases; unmatched junction nucleotides: 2. Germline V lookup: CDR1 MNHEY, CDR2 SVGEGT. The CDR3 has 14 amino acids.